The 4 T cell receptor beta chains below were found in one sample sequenced in a study of blood T cell repertoires in COVID-19. Some clones are missing from TCRdb's copy, which holds only in-frame ones; the method was immunoSEQ multiplex PCR. The table shows about 160,000 clones, with roughly four fifths occurring only once. The sequenced material came from peripheral blood. These receptors came from a human donor in a cohort sampled during active COVID-19.

This chain joins TRBV27 and TRBJ1-5; unclear D gene. Trimming stripped 0 bases from V and 2 bases from J, with 8 bases between. The germline V gene encodes CDR1 MNHEY and CDR2 SMNVEV (reference sequence). CDR3 length: 15 residues. The CDR3 is CASSLSRAGNQPQHF. The CDR3 DNA sequence: TGTGCCAGCAGTTTATCGAGGGCAGGCAATCAGCCCCAGCATTTT.

The count of this clone is one. CDR3 nucleotide sequence: TGTGCCATCAGTGCCGGGACAGACGAGCAGTACTTC. Residues: CAISAGTDEQYF. The J gene is TRBJ2-7, the V gene TRBV10-3; 7 bases agree with TRBD1. Germline V CDR1 and CDR2: ENHRY, SYGVKD. The CDR3 extends over 12 amino acids. Unmatched junction bases numbered 2, after V lost 4 bases and J lost 5 bases.

V usage is TRBV11-2 and J usage is TRBJ1-1, with D tentatively TRBD1 (5 bases). The CDR3 consists of 15 residues. The germline CDR1 and CDR2 sequences are SGHAT and FQNNGV. V was clipped by 10 bases and J by 0 bases, with 18 bases between them. The CDR3 loop reads CATWEFGGVNTEAFF. For the CDR3, the DNA is TGTGCCACCTGGGAGTTCGGGGGAGTGAACACTGAAGCTTTCTTT.

The rearrangement uses TRBV21-1 and TRBJ2-1; the table's D call, TRBD2, was not checked against the DNA. TRBV21-1 is recorded as a pseudogene. This CDR3 spans 17 amino acids. This chain's CDR3 is CASSPLGGLASYNEQFF. CDR3 nucleotides: TGTGCCAGCAGCCCCCTAGGCGGACTAGCATCCTACAATGAGCAGTTCTTC.